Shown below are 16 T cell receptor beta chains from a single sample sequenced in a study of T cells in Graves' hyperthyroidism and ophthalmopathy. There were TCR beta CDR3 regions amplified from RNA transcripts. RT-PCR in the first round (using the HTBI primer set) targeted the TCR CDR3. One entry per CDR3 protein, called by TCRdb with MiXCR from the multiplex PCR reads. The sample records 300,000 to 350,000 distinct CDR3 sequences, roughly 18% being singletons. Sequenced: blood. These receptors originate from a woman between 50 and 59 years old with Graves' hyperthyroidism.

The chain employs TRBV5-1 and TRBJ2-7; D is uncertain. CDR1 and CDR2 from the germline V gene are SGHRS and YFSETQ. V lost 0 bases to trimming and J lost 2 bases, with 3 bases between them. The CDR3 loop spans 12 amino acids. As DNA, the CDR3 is TGCGCCAGCAGCTTGGTTGCCTACGAGCAGTACTTC. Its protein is CASSLVAYEQYF.

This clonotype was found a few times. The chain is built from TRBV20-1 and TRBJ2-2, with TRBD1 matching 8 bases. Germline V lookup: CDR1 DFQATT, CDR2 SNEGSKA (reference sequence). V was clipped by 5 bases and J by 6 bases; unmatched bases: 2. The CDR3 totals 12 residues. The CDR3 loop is CSAGQGAGELFF. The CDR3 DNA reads TGCAGTGCTGGACAGGGTGCCGGGGAGCTGTTTTTT.

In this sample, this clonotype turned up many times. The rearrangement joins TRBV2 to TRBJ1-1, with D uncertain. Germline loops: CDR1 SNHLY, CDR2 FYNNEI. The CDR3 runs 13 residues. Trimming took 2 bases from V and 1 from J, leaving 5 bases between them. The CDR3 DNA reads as TGTGCCAGCAGTGAATGGGGGAACACTGAAGCTTTCTTT. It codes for CASSEWGNTEAFF.

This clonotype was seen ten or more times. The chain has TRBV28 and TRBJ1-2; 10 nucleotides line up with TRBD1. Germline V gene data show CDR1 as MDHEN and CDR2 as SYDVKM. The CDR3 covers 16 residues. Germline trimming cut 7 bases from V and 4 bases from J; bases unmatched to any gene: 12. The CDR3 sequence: CASKPRDRGRFYGYTF. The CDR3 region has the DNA TGTGCCAGCAAACCCCGGGACAGGGGACGCTTCTATGGCTACACCTTC.

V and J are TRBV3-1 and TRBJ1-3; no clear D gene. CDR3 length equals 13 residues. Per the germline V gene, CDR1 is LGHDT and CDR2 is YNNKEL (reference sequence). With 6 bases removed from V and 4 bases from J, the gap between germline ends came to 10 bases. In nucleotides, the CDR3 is TGTGCCAGCAGGGTCGAGGGAGGAAACACCATATATTTT. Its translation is CASRVEGGNTIYF.

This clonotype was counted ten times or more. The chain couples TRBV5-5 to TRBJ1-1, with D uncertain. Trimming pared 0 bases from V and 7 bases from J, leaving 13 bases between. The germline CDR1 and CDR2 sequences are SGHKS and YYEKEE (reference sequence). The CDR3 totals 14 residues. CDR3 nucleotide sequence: TGTGCCAGCAGCTTGGCACTAGTGGAGCTTGAAGCTTTCTTT. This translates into CASSLALVELEAFF.

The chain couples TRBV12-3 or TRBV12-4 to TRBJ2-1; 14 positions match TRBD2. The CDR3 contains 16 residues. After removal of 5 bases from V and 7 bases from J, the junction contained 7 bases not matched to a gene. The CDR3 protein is CASSRLAGGPVNEQFF. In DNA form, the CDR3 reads TGTGCCAGCAGTCGACTAGCGGGGGGGCCCGTGAATGAGCAGTTCTTC.

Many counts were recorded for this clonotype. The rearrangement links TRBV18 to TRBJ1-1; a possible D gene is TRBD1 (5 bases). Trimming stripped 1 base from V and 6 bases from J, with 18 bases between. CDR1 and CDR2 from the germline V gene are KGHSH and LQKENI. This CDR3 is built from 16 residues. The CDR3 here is CASSPRPVGLEAEAFF. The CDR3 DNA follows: TGTGCCAGCTCACCACGCCCCGTGGGACTTGAGGCTGAAGCTTTCTTT.

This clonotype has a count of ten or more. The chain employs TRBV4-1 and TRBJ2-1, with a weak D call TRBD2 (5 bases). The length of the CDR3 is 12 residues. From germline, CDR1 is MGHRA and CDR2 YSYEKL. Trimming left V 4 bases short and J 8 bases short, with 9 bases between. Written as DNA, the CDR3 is TGCGCCAGCAGCCCGTCACTAGATGAGCAGTTCTTC. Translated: CASSPSLDEQFF.

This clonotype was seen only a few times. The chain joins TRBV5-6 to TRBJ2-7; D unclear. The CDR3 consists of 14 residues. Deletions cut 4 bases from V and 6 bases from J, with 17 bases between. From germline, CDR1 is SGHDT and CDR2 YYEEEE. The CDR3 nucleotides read TGTGCCAGCAGCCTTGGCGTTGGGTCCCTCGAGCAGTACTTC. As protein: CASSLGVGSLEQYF. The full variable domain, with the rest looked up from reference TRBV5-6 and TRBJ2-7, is DAGVTQSPTHLIKTRGQQVTLRCSPKSGHDTVSWYQQALGQGPQFIFQYYEEEERQRGNFPDRFSGHQFPNYSSELNVNALLLGDSALYLCASSLGVGSLEQYFGPGTRLTVT.

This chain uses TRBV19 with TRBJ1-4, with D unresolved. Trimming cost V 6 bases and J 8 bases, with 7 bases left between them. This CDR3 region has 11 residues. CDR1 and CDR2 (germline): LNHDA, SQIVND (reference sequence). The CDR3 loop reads CASRGGEKLFF. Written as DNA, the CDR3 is TGTGCCAGTAGAGGAGGGGAAAAACTGTTTTTT.

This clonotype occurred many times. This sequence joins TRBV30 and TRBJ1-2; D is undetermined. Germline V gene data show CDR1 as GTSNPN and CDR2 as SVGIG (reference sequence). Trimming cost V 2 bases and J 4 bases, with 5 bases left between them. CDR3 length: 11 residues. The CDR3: CAWSNSYGYTF. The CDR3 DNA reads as TGTGCCTGGAGTAATAGCTATGGCTACACCTTC.

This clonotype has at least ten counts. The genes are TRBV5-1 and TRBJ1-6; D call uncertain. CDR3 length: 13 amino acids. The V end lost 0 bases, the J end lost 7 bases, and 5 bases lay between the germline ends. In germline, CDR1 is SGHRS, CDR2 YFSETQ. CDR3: CASSLGANSPLHF. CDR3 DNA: TGCGCCAGCAGCTTGGGGGCAAATTCACCCCTCCACTTT.

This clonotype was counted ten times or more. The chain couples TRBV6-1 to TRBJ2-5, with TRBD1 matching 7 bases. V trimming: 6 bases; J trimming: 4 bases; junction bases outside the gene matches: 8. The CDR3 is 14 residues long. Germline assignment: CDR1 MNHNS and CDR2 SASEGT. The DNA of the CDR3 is TGTGCCAGCAGACCGGGACAGATTGGAGAGACCCAGTACTTC. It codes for CASRPGQIGETQYF.

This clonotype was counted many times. The CDR3 reads CASSTPGTGYGYTF. CDR3 DNA sequence: TGTGCCAGCAGTACACCAGGGACAGGCTATGGCTACACCTTC. The V call is TRBV6-1, the J call TRBJ1-2; 8 bases are a match to TRBD1. V shed 5 bases and J 4 bases; nucleotides not matched to a gene: 6. The CDR3 is 14 residues long. Germline loops: CDR1 MNHNS, CDR2 SASEGT.

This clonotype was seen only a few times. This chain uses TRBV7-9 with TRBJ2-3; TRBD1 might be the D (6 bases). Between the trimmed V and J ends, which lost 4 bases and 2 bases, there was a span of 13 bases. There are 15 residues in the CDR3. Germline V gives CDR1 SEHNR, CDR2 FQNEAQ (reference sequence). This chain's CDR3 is CASSSQGRITDTQYF. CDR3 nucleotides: TGTGCCAGCAGCTCCCAGGGGCGGATCACAGATACGCAGTATTTT.